The present TCR beta chain was sequenced within a study of vaccination effects on CD4 cells after COVID-19. General study results and limits: Clones from infection and from vaccination both contracted markedly late after vaccination. In vaccinees who were healthy, merely 1 out of 255 vaccine-induced clones cross-reacted with common cold coronaviruses.

In this sample, this clone turned up a few times. Its specificity is not known. The length of the CDR3 is 12 residues. Germline CDR1 is DFQATT and CDR2 is SNEGSKA (reference sequence). Trimming left V 3 bases short and J 0 bases short, with 3 bases between. The assay was immunoSEQ multiplex PCR, and TCRdb's table has in-frame clones only and misses some. The repertoire includes about 8,000 clones, roughly 74% of them detected once, and 10% to 15% sits in the top ten. ViraFEST used viral peptide pools to expand antigen-specific CD4+ T cells before sequencing. Subsequent to a culture period of around eleven days, CD4+ T cells were isolated. Nobody among the vaccine recipients had prior SARS-CoV-2 infection (nucleocapsid antibodies were negative). After 1.8 million or so PBMC were placed in each well, they were cultured with 8.5 to 10 IU/ml IL-2 and 10 ug/ml peptides.

Source: CD4+ T cells from PBMCs cultured with HCoV-229E spike peptides, taken before COVID-19 vaccination. The rearrangement uses TRBV20-1 and TRBJ1-5; D remains unclear. The clonotype was recovered from a human donor who received a COVID-19 vaccine. CDR3 sequence: CSASGSNQPQHF. DNA of the CDR3: TGCAGTGCTAGTGGTAGCAATCAGCCCCAGCATTTT.